One and the same sample provided the 8 T cell receptor beta chains below, sequenced in a study of OX40 agonist ivuxolimab in advanced cancers. Some clones are missing from TCRdb's copy, which holds only in-frame ones; the method was immunoSEQ multiplex PCR. The sample has over 55,000 clones, around 91% seen once. The sequencing used CD4+ or CD8+ T cells sorted from blood, collected in a trial of the OX40 agonist ivuxolimab. Receptor source: an adult with an advanced solid tumor such as melanoma, head and neck, liver or kidney cancer.

CDR3 nucleotide sequence: TGTGCCAGCATCGTCGGGCAGGGGCGATTGGGCTACACCTTC. Its translation: CASIVGQGRLGYTF. The chain has TRBV6-1 and TRBJ1-2, with D possibly matching TRBD1 (6 bases). This CDR3 is 14 amino acids long. Trimming removed 7 bases from V and 8 bases from J, with 20 bases in between. Germline assignment: CDR1 MNHNS and CDR2 SASEGT.

The V call is TRBV5-1, the J call TRBJ2-2; the match to TRBD1 covers 9 bases. The ends lost 0 bases at V and 3 bases at J; junction bases unmatched: 3. The germline gives CDR1 SGHRS, CDR2 YFSETQ. The CDR3 length is 16 residues. The CDR3 loop is CASSLETGGYTGELFF. The CDR3 bases are TGCGCCAGCAGCTTGGAGACAGGGGGGTACACCGGGGAGCTGTTTTTT.

The V call is TRBV29-1, the J call TRBJ1-2, with TRBD1 as a possible D gene (5 bases). V dropped 6 bases and J dropped 7 bases, with 24 bases sitting between them. This CDR3 is 15 amino acids long. Germline V gives CDR1 SQVTM, CDR2 ANQGSEA. CDR3: CSVGTVDFPSGGYTF. CDR3 sequence (DNA): TGCAGCGTGGGGACGGTGGACTTCCCTAGTGGTGGCTACACCTTC. The full variable domain, its missing parts supplied by reference TRBV29-1 and TRBJ1-2, is SAVISQKPSRDICQRGTSLTIQCQVDSQVTMMFWYRQQPGQSLTLIATANQGSEATYESGFVIDKFPISRPNLTFSTLTVSNMSPEDSSIYLCSVGTVDFPSGGYTFGSGTRLTVV.

This chain links TRBV28 with TRBJ2-5; 9 positions match TRBD2. Germline CDR1 and CDR2: MDHEN and SYDVKM. The CDR3 has 15 amino acids. V dropped 6 bases and J dropped 5; count of bases not matched to a gene: 10. CDR3 nucleotides: TGTGCCAGCAGCGCGGCGGGGGGGCGTTCTGAGACCCAGTACTTC. Protein product: CASSAAGGRSETQYF.

J is TRBJ1-1 and V is TRBV29-1; 10 bases line up with TRBD1. The V gene end was trimmed by 1 base and the J gene end by 10 bases; junction bases not matched to a gene: 3. CDR1 and CDR2 (germline): SQVTM, ANQGSEA. CDR3 size: 12 residues. CDR3 residues: CSVEGQGAGAFF. CDR3 sequence (DNA): TGCAGCGTTGAAGGACAGGGGGCTGGAGCTTTCTTT. The whole variable domain, remainder taken from reference TRBV29-1 and TRBJ1-1, is SAVISQKPSRDICQRGTSLTIQCQVDSQVTMMFWYRQQPGQSLTLIATANQGSEATYESGFVIDKFPISRPNLTFSTLTVSNMSPEDSSIYLCSVEGQGAGAFFGQGTRLTVV.

The gene calls are TRBV27 and TRBJ2-1; tentative D call: TRBD1 (6 bases). Trimming took off 6 bases at V and 0 bases at J, with 24 bases between the two ends. The CDR3 extends over 19 amino acids. Germline V lookup: CDR1 MNHEY, CDR2 SMNVEV (reference sequence). The CDR3 spells CASRAFRWQGTSSYNEQFF. The CDR3 region has the DNA TGTGCCAGCAGGGCTTTTAGGTGGCAGGGGACGAGCTCCTACAATGAGCAGTTCTTC.

This sequence joins TRBV5-6 and TRBJ2-5, with D perhaps matching TRBD1 (5 bases). Germline assignment: CDR1 SGHDT and CDR2 YYEEEE. V lost 5 bases and J 1 base, leaving 12 bases between the germline ends. This CDR3 region has 14 residues. CDR3 protein: CASRDLGAQETQYF. Written as DNA, the CDR3 is TGTGCCAGCAGGGACCTTGGGGCCCAAGAGACCCAGTACTTC.

The V and J genes are TRBV29-1 and TRBJ2-3, with D possibly TRBD1 on 5 matching bases. The CDR3 totals 12 residues. CDR1 and CDR2 from the germline V gene are SQVTM and ANQGSEA. Between the trimmed V and J ends, which lost 2 bases and 3 bases, there was a span of 6 bases. CDR3 nucleotides: TGCAGCGTTGAATGGACAACAGATACGCAGTATTTT. Encoded protein: CSVEWTTDTQYF.